This T cell receptor beta chain was documented in a study of PD-L1 blockade in urothelial cancer. Study-wide background: Counts from blood samples showed a median of roughly 150,000 T cells. Overall study findings and caveats: Below-median pretreatment blood TCR clonality was associated with improved progression-free and overall survival.

In regard to this clone: Its matching antigen is unknown.

Synthetic spike-ins, TCR analog templates, were added into each PCR. Assay used: immunoSEQ multiplex PCR; TCRdb lists only in-frame clones, some missing. The sample lists roughly 84,000 clones, about 81% occurring once. Patients' urothelial carcinoma was locally advanced or metastatic. This CDR3 contains 16 residues. J lost 0 bases, V lost 3 bases, and 6 bases had no gene match. Germline values: CDR1 LGHNA, CDR2 YSLEER. The rearrangement uses TRBV4-3 and TRBJ2-5; TRBD2 matches 8 bases. The receptor comes from a man in his 70s with urothelial cancer. Sequencing was performed on PBMCs, taken around atezolizumab (anti-PD-L1) treatment. In nucleotides, the CDR3 is TGCGCCAGCAGCCACGCAGCTAGCGGGTACCAAGAGACCCAGTACTTC. This codes for CASSHAASGYQETQYF.